Listed below are T cell receptor beta chains from one sample, sequenced in a study of blood T cell repertoires in COVID-19. TCRdb's table, derived via immunoSEQ multiplex PCR, lists solely in-frame clones and lacks some. The sample shows around 230,000 clones, about 85% of them seen only once. Material: PBMCs or T cells enriched from blood (not recorded which). Source of these receptors: a woman in her 30s who had recovered from COVID-19. CDR3s include the opening cysteine and the closing phenylalanine or tryptophan. A D gene is named only where the DNA matches it firmly. A clone size is listed for some rows: how often the clone was seen (once, few, many), or a class if it is expanded.

v_call,d_call,clone_size,j_call,cdr3_aa,cdr3_nt
TRBV9,NA,NA,TRBJ1-3,CASSSGVGSGNTIYF,TGTGCCAGCAGCTCAGGGGTAGGCTCTGGAAACACCATATATTTT
TRBV5-1,TRBD1,NA,TRBJ2-7,CASSFTGDSYEQYF,TGCGCCAGCAGCTTCACAGGGGACTCCTACGAGCAGTACTTC
TRBV19,NA,NA,TRBJ1-5,CASSGGAWSNQPQHF,TGTGCCAGCAGCGGGGGCGCGTGGAGCAATCAGCCCCAGCATTTT
TRBV6-1,NA,NA,TRBJ1-2,CASSERPGDWEGYTF,TGTGCCAGCAGTGAACGTCCGGGGGACTGGGAGGGCTACACCTTC
TRBV11-2,TRBD1,NA,TRBJ2-3,CASSGQTGLATDTQYF,TGTGCCAGCAGCGGACAGACAGGGTTAGCCACAGATACGCAGTATTTT
TRBV11-1,NA,NA,TRBJ1-2,CASSLAGGKGYTF,TGTGCCAGCAGCTTAGCCGGCGGGAAAGGCTACACCTTC
TRBV12-3/TRBV12-4,TRBD1,NA,TRBJ2-1,CASSPGQYNEQFF,TGTGCCAGCAGTCCGGGACAGTACAATGAGCAGTTCTTC
TRBV14,TRBD2,NA,TRBJ2-7,CASSAASGGIYEQYF,TGTGCCAGCAGCGCTGCTAGCGGGGGGATCTACGAGCAGTACTTC
TRBV7-3,NA,NA,TRBJ2-5,CASSPSGDRVRKEAQYF,TGTGCCAGCAGCCCTTCGGGGGACAGAGTTAGAAAAGAGGCCCAGTACTTC
TRBV7-9,TRBD1,NA,TRBJ1-4,CASSIIPRDRGPWGEKLFF,TGTGCCAGCAGCATAATCCCCCGGGACAGGGGCCCCTGGGGGGAAAAACTGTTTTTT
TRBV7-6,NA,NA,TRBJ1-3,CASSLGRTIHSGNTIYF,TGTGCCAGCAGCTTAGGTCGGACAATCCACTCTGGAAACACCATATATTTT
TRBV7-2,TRBD2,NA,TRBJ2-7,CASSSGGAYEQYF,TGTGCCAGCTCCTCCGGGGGGGCCTACGAGCAGTACTTC
TRBV9,TRBD1,NA,TRBJ1-1,CASSVTGANTEAFF,TGTGCCAGCAGCGTAACAGGGGCCAACACTGAAGCTTTCTTT
TRBV5-1,NA,NA,TRBJ1-4,CASSLTGGYEKLFF,TGCGCCAGCAGCTTGACTGGGGGGTATGAAAAACTGTTTTTT
TRBV5-1,NA,NA,TRBJ1-2,CASSLEGRGNYGYTF,TGCGCCAGCAGCTTGGAGGGGCGGGGCAACTATGGCTACACCTTC
TRBV7-2,NA,NA,TRBJ1-4,CASSAQGHSTNEKLFF,TGTGCCAGCAGCGCACAGGGACACTCAACTAATGAAAAACTGTTTTTT
TRBV21-1,NA,NA,TRBJ2-7,CASSTYREEISYEQYF,TGTGCCAGCAGCACCTACAGGGAAGAGATCTCCTACGAGCAGTACTTC
TRBV29-1,NA,NA,TRBJ1-4,CSVGVGGSGEKLFF,TGCAGCGTTGGTGTAGGAGGCAGCGGTGAAAAACTGTTTTTT
TRBV7-2,TRBD1,NA,TRBJ2-3,CASSFKSQGAITDTQYF,TGTGCCAGCAGCTTTAAATCACAGGGGGCCATCACAGATACGCAGTATTTT
TRBV18,TRBD1,NA,TRBJ1-3,CASSLDRAVGNTIYF,TGTGCCAGCTCACTAGACAGGGCGGTCGGAAACACCATATATTTT
TRBV6-5,NA,NA,TRBJ1-5,CARDWGGLNQPQHF,TGTGCCAGGGACTGGGGGGGGCTCAATCAGCCCCAGCATTTT
TRBV5-6,NA,NA,TRBJ2-7,CASSFPTVESSYEQYF,TGTGCCAGCAGCTTTCCGACAGTGGAGAGCTCCTACGAGCAGTACTTC
TRBV6-5,NA,NA,TRBJ1-6,CASGQAVSYNSPLHF,TGTGCCAGCGGACAAGCCGTCTCCTATAATTCACCCCTCCACTTT
TRBV5-4,TRBD1,NA,TRBJ1-1,CASSWGQSNTEAFF,TGTGCCAGCAGCTGGGGACAGTCGAACACTGAAGCTTTCTTT
TRBV5-6,TRBD2,NA,TRBJ2-5,CASSLLSGGPETQYF,TGTGCCAGCAGCTTGCTTTCGGGGGGGCCAGAGACCCAGTACTTC
TRBV18,TRBD2,NA,TRBJ2-1,CASSRAGTSGGQNEQFF,TGTGCCAGCTCGCGCGCCGGGACTAGCGGGGGGCAAAATGAGCAGTTCTTC
TRBV7-2,TRBD1,NA,TRBJ2-1,CASSPWTGDNEQFF,TGTGCCAGCAGCCCCTGGACAGGGGACAATGAGCAGTTCTTC
TRBV9,TRBD1,NA,TRBJ2-7,CASSVGDRDTYEQYF,TGTGCCAGCAGCGTAGGGGACAGAGACACCTACGAGCAGTACTTC
TRBV7-2,TRBD2,NA,TRBJ2-4,CASSFAGGLAKNIQYF,TGTGCCAGCAGCTTTGCGGGGGGTCTAGCCAAAAACATTCAGTACTTC
TRBV19,TRBD1,few,TRBJ1-6,CASSIVWGQNSPLHF,TGTGCCAGTAGTATAGTCTGGGGACAGAACTCACCCCTCCACTTT
TRBV7-2,NA,NA,TRBJ1-3,CASSPWDTNSGNTIYF,TGTGCCAGCAGCCCCTGGGACACAAACTCTGGAAACACCATATATTTT
TRBV12-5,TRBD1,NA,TRBJ2-7,CASGSRPTGGEQYF,TGTGCTAGTGGTTCACGACCAACAGGGGGTGAGCAGTACTTC
TRBV4-3,TRBD1,NA,TRBJ1-1,CASSQRQGVRAFF,TGCGCCAGCAGCCAAAGACAGGGGGTACGTGCTTTCTTT
TRBV30,NA,NA,TRBJ1-1,CAWSVPVSIRHRNTEAFF,TGTGCCTGGAGTGTACCCGTATCAATACGCCACAGGAACACTGAAGCTTTCTTT
TRBV28,NA,few,TRBJ1-2,CASTGQEGGYTF,TGTGCCAGCACGGGGCAGGAGGGCGGCTACACCTTC
TRBV9,TRBD1,NA,TRBJ1-2,CASSPEGTGGYYGYTF,TGTGCCAGCAGCCCAGAGGGGACAGGTGGTTACTATGGCTACACCTTC
TRBV5-1,NA,NA,TRBJ1-5,CASSSGSNQPQHF,TGCGCCAGCAGCTCAGGGAGCAATCAGCCCCAGCATTTT
TRBV4-3,NA,once,TRBJ1-1,CASSQDFSNTEAFF,TGCGCCAGCAGCCAAGATTTCAGTAACACTGAAGCTTTCTTT
TRBV5-1,TRBD2,NA,TRBJ2-3,CASSQTSGGATDTQYF,TGCGCCAGCAGCCAAACTAGCGGGGGGGCAACAGATACGCAGTATTTT
TRBV18,NA,NA,TRBJ2-5,CASSPPGVETQYF,TGTGCCAGCTCACCACCAGGGGTAGAGACCCAGTACTTC
TRBV5-4,NA,NA,TRBJ2-2,CASSLGAYTGELFF,TGTGCCAGCAGCTTGGGGGCGTACACCGGGGAGCTGTTTTTT
TRBV5-1,NA,NA,TRBJ1-6,CASSLAGGGSYNSPLHF,TGCGCCAGCAGCTTGGCTGGGGGGGGCTCCTATAATTCACCCCTCCACTTT
TRBV3-1/TRBV3-2,NA,NA,TRBJ2-1,CASSQPGTLYNEQFF,TGTGCCAGCAGCCAGCCCGGGACTTTGTACAATGAGCAGTTCTTC
TRBV12-5,NA,NA,TRBJ2-7,CASGLVLGSSYEQYF,TGTGCTAGTGGTTTGGTACTAGGGTCCTCCTACGAGCAGTACTTC
TRBV4-2,TRBD1,NA,TRBJ2-5,CASSQGDSRLPQETQYF,TGTGCCAGCAGCCAAGGGGACAGTCGACTACCGCAAGAGACCCAGTACTTC
TRBV11-3,NA,NA,TRBJ2-1,CASSLDGTGEQFF,TGTGCCAGCAGCTTGGACGGGACTGGTGAGCAGTTCTTC
TRBV5-1,NA,NA,TRBJ2-2,CASSLPSPYANTGELFF,TGCGCCAGCAGCTTGCCTAGCCCGTACGCGAACACCGGGGAGCTGTTTTTT
TRBV19,TRBD1,NA,TRBJ1-5,CASSRGTGDQPQHF,TGTGCCAGTAGTCGAGGGACAGGGGATCAGCCCCAGCATTTT
TRBV3-1/TRBV3-2,TRBD1,NA,TRBJ2-5,CASSQNIQGAQAAETQYF,TGTGCCAGCAGCCAAAACATACAGGGGGCGCAAGCAGCGGAGACCCAGTACTTC